The sequence of this TCR beta chain was determined in a study of blood T cell repertoires in COVID-19 (TCRdb year 2020). About the investigation overall: Samples covering the acute and convalescent phases of COVID-19 were provided by collaborators in the United States, Italy and Spain. The material from the prospective study consisted of cDNA or gDNA derived from T cells, B-cell-depleted T cells, or PBMCs. Subjects who had been exposed to COVID-19, were actively infected with it, or had recovered from it provided the deeply sampled blood TCRbeta repertoires that made up the dataset. The repertoires were released in a freely available public database intended as a resource for research on the immune response to SARS-CoV-2. The samples were drawn from two sources: the first 160 participants of the ongoing ImmuneRACE study, and some 1,300 subjects contributed by 6 global collaborators. Nearly every sample came with metadata listing a de-identified subject ID, COVID-19 status, age in years and sex. Where available, HLA class I and class II types were taken from metadata supplied by the sample provider and were not determined by assay-based typing. Overall study outcomes, separate from this receptor: How much clinical and demographic metadata was included differed by source and by participant, and the metadata was provided uncurated.

Participants in the prospective study were aged 18 to 89 years, lived in approximately 26 United States geographic areas, and enrolled through a virtual design. Cohort assignment in the prospective study relied on participant-reported clinical history from a screening survey and a study questionnaire. ImmuneRACE Cohort 3 recovered participants were defined by two consecutive negative NP/OP PCR tests, healthcare professional clearance, or symptom resolution. In the prospective study, whole blood, serum and a nasopharyngeal or oropharyngeal swab were collected from each participant by mobile phlebotomists. Over a roughly 2-month period, participants in the prospective study had the option of providing additional blood draws and questionnaires. Prospective study blood samples were shipped either frozen or at room temperature before DNA extraction. TCRbeta CDR3 regions were amplified from genomic DNA using the immunoSEQ Assay, a bias-controlled multiplex PCR. On the authors' methods: The number of nucleated cells in each sample was estimated by amplification of reference gene primers within the assay. To quantify the absolute abundance of each unique TCRbeta CDR3 rearrangement, sequence reads were collapsed and filtered. For each sample, productive Simpson clonality was calculated by taking the square root of Simpson's diversity index across productive rearrangements. The immuneACCESS repertoire file appears here via TCRdb, limited to in-frame rearrangements. These files lack a portion of the clones; in checked studies, under half of the deficit traces to unresolved V genes, and the cause of the others is not known. V, J and clone size are taken as reported in that table, and D and trimming were inferred from the DNA itself. The sample data list about 210,000 clones, and 70% to 90% of these were observed just once. The leading ten clones occupy around 9% of the sample.

This clone was seen a few times. This receptor's antigen is unknown. Base qualities are not at hand, and no much larger clone is one base apart. The V and J ends are trimmed by 4 bases and 8 bases, leaving 11 bases between them. For CDR1 and CDR2, the germline V gene (reference sequence) lists LGHDT and YNNKEL. The CDR3 starts with the cysteine, ends with the phenylalanine, and has 13 residues. The only DNA kept is the CDR3, 39 bases in frame from the first base. The chain links TRBV3-1 (or the pseudogene TRBV3-2) with TRBJ1-4; confidence is insufficient to name the D gene. This sequence was found in a man aged 35 to 55 who had recovered from COVID-19. Sequencing was done on a sample of PBMCs or T cells enriched from blood (not recorded which). In nucleotides, the sequence is TGTGCCAGCAGCCGAAGAGAGGGCGAAAAACTGTTTTTT. It specifies CASSRREGEKLFF.